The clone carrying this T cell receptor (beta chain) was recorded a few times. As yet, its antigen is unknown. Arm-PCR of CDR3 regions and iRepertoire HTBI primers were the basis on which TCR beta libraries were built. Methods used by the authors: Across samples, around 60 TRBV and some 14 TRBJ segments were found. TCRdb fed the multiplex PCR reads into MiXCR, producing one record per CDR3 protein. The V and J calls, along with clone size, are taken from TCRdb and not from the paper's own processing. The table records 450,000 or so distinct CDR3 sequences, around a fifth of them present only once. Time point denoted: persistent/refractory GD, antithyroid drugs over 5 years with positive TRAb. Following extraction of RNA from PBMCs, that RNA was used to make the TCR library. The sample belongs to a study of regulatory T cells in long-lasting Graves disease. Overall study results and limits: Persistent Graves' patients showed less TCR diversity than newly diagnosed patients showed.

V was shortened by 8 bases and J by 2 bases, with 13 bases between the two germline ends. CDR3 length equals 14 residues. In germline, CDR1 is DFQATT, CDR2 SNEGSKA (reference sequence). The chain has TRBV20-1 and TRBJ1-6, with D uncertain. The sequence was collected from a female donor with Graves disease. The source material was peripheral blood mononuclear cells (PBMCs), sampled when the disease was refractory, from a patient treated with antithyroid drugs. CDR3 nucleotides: TGCAGTCTCCGTGAACCAGCCTATAATTCACCCCTCCACTTT. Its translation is CSLREPAYNSPLHF.